The entry that follows covers one TCR beta chain sequence. The data stem from a study of blood T cell repertoires in COVID-19. About the research overall: The samples span acute and convalescent COVID-19 from the United States, Italy and Spain.

Germline CDR1 reads KGHSH; CDR2 reads LQKENI. J lost 3 bases, V lost 8 bases, and 8 bases had no gene match. CDR3 length equals 14 residues. The authors' processing: Estimated nucleated cell counts came from reference gene primer amplification. Using immunoSEQ multiplex PCR, the repertoire was profiled, and TCRdb retains in-frame clones only, with some absent. V, J and clone size derive from that table, while D and trimming were established from the DNA sequence. The table shows around 250,000 clones, with approximately 91% occurring only once. The genes are TRBV18 and TRBJ1-2; 8 bases map to TRBD1. The sequence was obtained from a woman aged 40 to 55 who had recovered from COVID-19. The specimen sequenced was peripheral blood. CDR3: CASAPATGDYGYTF. The CDR3 coding sequence is TGTGCCAGCGCCCCGGCGACAGGGGACTATGGCTACACCTTC.